This TCR beta chain was identified during a study of cytomegalovirus exposure and HLA in healthy donors. Comment on this clone: Its target is not known.

PCR employed 60 Vbeta and 13 Jbeta primers. Clones were sequenced by immunoSEQ multiplex PCR, and TCRdb holds only the in-frame ones, with some missing. The table records around 220,000 clones, 70% to 85% of them present only once. Study-wide results and caveats: In vitro work confirmed that a few CMV-associated chains recognize CMV antigens.

What was sequenced was PBMCs. This clonotype was obtained from a girl aged 2-10 years in good health and CMV-seronegative.

DNA of the CDR3: TGTGCCAGCAGTTTAAGTTGGGGGGGCCTGATAACTAATGAAAAACTGTTTTTT. Translated, it gives CASSLSWGGLITNEKLFF. This chain uses TRBV27 with TRBJ1-4; weak D call: TRBD1 (6 bases). The germline V gene has CDR1 MNHEY and CDR2 SMNVEV (reference sequence). V was pared by 2 bases and J by 1 base, with 17 bases between. This CDR3 is 18 amino acids long.